The clone carrying this TCR beta chain came up a few times. Its target is not known. Extracted from the samples, RNA was reverse transcribed into cDNA to serve as the sequencing template. This table comes from immunoSEQ multiplex PCR, and its TCRdb copy is limited to in-frame clones, with some not included. The sample includes roughly 250,000 clones, roughly 69% of them seen just once. PBMCs were stained for CD3, CD4 and CD8, and CD4+ and CD8+ T cells were sorted. The data originate from a study of CD8+ T cells in alopecia areata. Study results and limitations: For lesional scalp, especially alopecia totalis/universalis, clonality was higher than in normal scalp. Researchers reported that TCR sharing among patients proved less clear than in mice, possibly HLA-linked.

Trimming left V 8 bases short and J 2 bases short, with 12 bases between. The CDR3 has 13 amino acids. CDR1 is MGHDK and CDR2 is SYGVNS in the germline V gene. This sequence was found in a human donor with alopecia areata. The chain links TRBV25-1 to TRBJ2-5; tentative D call: TRBD2 (5 bases). The sequencing used CD4+ T cells sorted from blood, collected at week 0. CDR3: CASGFGVQETQYF. CDR3 coding DNA: TGTGCCAGCGGATTCGGGGTTCAAGAGACCCAGTACTTC.